The rows below give T cell receptor beta chains drawn from one sample of a study of identical twins. MiXCR, run by TCRdb on the 5' RACE reads, gives a single entry per CDR3 protein. The data show more than 1.5 million distinct CDR3 sequences, roughly a third seen once. The specimen sequenced was cord blood. Receptors originate from a newborn girl in good health. CDR3s include the opening cysteine and the closing phenylalanine or tryptophan. The D gene is left open where the match is weak. Not all rows give a size; the values are once, few, many and, for expanded clones, a class.

clone_size j_call v_call d_call cdr3_aa cdr3_nt
few TRBJ2-5 TRBV7-6 TRBD2 CASSLRLAGGQAQYF TGTGCCAGCAGCTTGCGACTAGCGGGGGGGCAGGCCCAGTACTTC
NA TRBJ2-3 TRBV20-1 NA CSARDTQDNTQYF TGCAGTGCTAGAGATACCCAAGACAATACGCAGTATTTT
NA TRBJ2-7 TRBV20-1 TRBD2 CSARATSDHYEQYF TGCAGTGCTAGAGCTACTAGCGACCACTACGAGCAGTACTTC
NA TRBJ2-7 TRBV2 TRBD1 CASRYGTGSYNEQYF TGTGCCAGCAGGTACGGGACAGGTTCCTACAATGAGCAGTACTTC
NA TRBJ2-1 TRBV20-1 NA CSARDPGRSNEQFF TGCAGTGCTAGAGATCCCGGCAGGAGCAATGAGCAGTTCTTC
few TRBJ2-3 TRBV10-3 TRBD2 CAIRLERDLTDTQYF TGTGCCATCAGACTCGAGCGGGACCTCACAGATACGCAGTATTTT
NA TRBJ2-7 TRBV5-1 NA CASSFGSTTYEQYF TGCGCCAGCAGCTTCGGCTCCACGACCTACGAGCAGTACTTC
few TRBJ2-1 TRBV20-1 NA CSARDGLSLASYNEQFF TGCAGTGCTAGAGATGGCCTTAGTCTAGCGTCCTACAATGAGCAGTTCTTC
few TRBJ2-7 TRBV2 NA CASSVPYYEQYF TGTGCCAGCAGTGTACCGTATTACGAGCAGTACTTC
few TRBJ1-2 TRBV18 TRBD1 CASSRWTGEGVNYGYTF TGTGCCAGCTCACGATGGACAGGGGAGGGGGTCAACTATGGCTACACCTTC
NA TRBJ1-4 TRBV7-2 NA CASSLALGGREKLFF TGTGCCAGCAGCTTAGCTTTGGGGGGCCGTGAAAAACTGTTTTTT
NA TRBJ1-4 TRBV3-1 TRBD1 CASSQDDRGGEKLFF TGTGCCAGCAGCCAAGATGACAGGGGAGGGGAAAAACTGTTTTTT
many TRBJ2-4 TRBV2 TRBD2 CASTPGLAGPTLAKNIQYF TGTGCCAGCACCCCGGGACTAGCGGGGCCCACCCTAGCCAAAAACATTCAGTACTTC
NA TRBJ1-1 TRBV4-1 NA CASSPKGTLNTEAFF TGCGCCAGCAGCCCAAAGGGGACTTTGAACACTGAAGCTTTCTTT
once TRBJ2-1 TRBV5-8 NA CASSLNPAPWEQFF TGTGCCAGCAGCTTGAACCCCGCTCCGTGGGAGCAGTTCTTC
NA TRBJ1-1 TRBV27 TRBD1 CASGQYRGRAFF TGTGCCAGCGGTCAATACAGGGGGAGAGCTTTCTTT
NA TRBJ2-7 TRBV3-1 TRBD1 CASSQGGSGGEQYF TGTGCCAGCAGCCAAGGCGGATCAGGGGGCGAGCAGTACTTC
NA TRBJ1-1 TRBV7-9 NA CASSPRRTNTEAFF TGTGCCAGCAGCCCAAGACGGACGAACACTGAAGCTTTCTTT
NA TRBJ2-3 TRBV21-1 NA CASSKALYEAFTDRETDTQYF TGTGCCAGCAGCAAAGCGCTTTATGAGGCTTTTACGGACAGGGAGACAGATACGCAGTATTTT
few TRBJ1-6 TRBV6-1 NA CASSWGWDNSPLHF TGTGCCAGCAGTTGGGGTTGGGATAATTCACCCCTCCACTTT
NA TRBJ2-1 TRBV18 TRBD2 CASSTGLDEQFF TGTGCCAGCTCAACTGGACTAGATGAGCAGTTCTTC
few TRBJ1-4 TRBV28 NA CASSFQGAREKLFF TGTGCCAGCAGTTTTCAAGGTGCTCGTGAAAAACTGTTTTTT
NA TRBJ1-5 TRBV19 NA CASKRYNQPQHF TGTGCCAGTAAACGCTACAATCAGCCCCAGCATTTT
NA TRBJ2-7 TRBV5-1 NA CASSADFLSNEQYF TGCGCCAGCAGCGCGGACTTTTTGTCGAATGAGCAGTACTTC
NA TRBJ1-6 TRBV9 NA CASSVGGFDSPLHF TGTGCCAGCAGCGTAGGCGGTTTCGATTCACCCCTCCACTTT
NA TRBJ1-3 TRBV7-6 NA CASSFDGSGNTIYF TGTGCCAGCAGCTTTGACGGCTCTGGAAACACCATATATTTT
few TRBJ2-3 TRBV29-1 TRBD2 CSVGLAGGLADTQYF TGCAGCGTTGGACTAGCGGGAGGGCTGGCAGATACGCAGTATTTT
few TRBJ1-1 TRBV3-1 NA CASSQRVSENTEAFF TGTGCCAGCAGCCAAAGGGTTAGCGAGAACACTGAAGCTTTCTTT
NA TRBJ2-1 TRBV7-6 NA CASSLSDQFLSSYEQFF TGTGCCAGCAGCTTATCGGACCAGTTCCTTAGCTCATACGAGCAGTTCTTC
once TRBJ2-7 TRBV10-3 NA CATWGGLAYEQYF TGTGCCACTTGGGGCGGACTTGCCTACGAGCAGTACTTC
NA TRBJ2-7 TRBV5-1 NA CASSVRGVTYEQYF TGCGCCAGCAGTGTGAGGGGGGTAACCTACGAGCAGTACTTC
many TRBJ2-7 TRBV13 TRBD2 CASSSGLAGYEQYF TGTGCCAGCAGCTCGGGACTAGCGGGCTACGAGCAGTACTTC
few TRBJ2-4 TRBV10-3 TRBD1 CAISGARRGLAKNIQYF TGTGCCATCAGTGGAGCTCGCAGGGGGCTAGCCAAAAACATTCAGTACTTC
NA TRBJ2-7 TRBV20-1 TRBD2 CSARRNSGGLSYEQYF TGCAGTGCTAGACGGAATAGCGGGGGGCTATCCTACGAGCAGTACTTC
NA TRBJ1-2 TRBV11-2 TRBD1 CASSTTGAPYGYTF TGTGCCAGCAGCACGACAGGGGCCCCTTATGGCTACACCTTC
many TRBJ2-7 TRBV28 NA CASRMDNPVSYEQYF TGTGCCAGCAGAATGGACAACCCGGTCTCCTACGAGCAGTACTTC
NA TRBJ1-2 TRBV3-1 NA CASSQEEGPYDYTF TGTGCCAGCAGCCAAGAAGAAGGGCCCTATGACTACACCTTC
NA TRBJ1-5 TRBV2 NA CASSEGRERQPQHF TGTGCCAGCAGTGAAGGCAGGGAAAGACAGCCCCAGCATTTT
NA TRBJ2-3 TRBV2 NA CASSPPARSTDTQYF TGTGCCAGCAGCCCCCCAGCGCGTAGCACAGATACGCAGTATTTT
NA TRBJ1-2 TRBV27 NA CASSRSGTQQAYGYTF TGTGCCAGCAGTCGTTCCGGGACCCAGCAAGCCTATGGCTACACCTTC
NA TRBJ2-5 TRBV6-6 TRBD1 CASSYHPGQGQETQYF TGTGCCAGCAGTTATCATCCGGGACAGGGACAAGAGACCCAGTACTTC
few TRBJ1-1 TRBV7-9 NA CASSLRQPPMNTEAFF TGTGCCAGCAGCTTAAGGCAGCCTCCGATGAACACTGAAGCTTTCTTT